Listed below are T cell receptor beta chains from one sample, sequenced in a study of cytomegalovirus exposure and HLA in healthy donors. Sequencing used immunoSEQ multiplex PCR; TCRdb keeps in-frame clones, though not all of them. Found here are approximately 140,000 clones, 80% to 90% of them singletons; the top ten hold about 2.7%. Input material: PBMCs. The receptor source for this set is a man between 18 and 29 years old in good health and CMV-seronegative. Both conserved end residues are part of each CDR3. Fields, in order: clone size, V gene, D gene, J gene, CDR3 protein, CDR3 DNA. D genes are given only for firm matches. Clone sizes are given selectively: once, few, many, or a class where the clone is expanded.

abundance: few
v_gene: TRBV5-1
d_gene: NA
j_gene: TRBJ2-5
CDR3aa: CASSLLQETQYF
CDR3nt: TGCGCCAGCAGCCTACTCCAAGAGACCCAGTACTTC

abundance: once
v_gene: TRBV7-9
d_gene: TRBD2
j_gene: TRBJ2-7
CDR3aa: CASRSGTSEQYF
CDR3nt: TGTGCCAGCAGGAGCGGGACCTCCGAGCAGTACTTC

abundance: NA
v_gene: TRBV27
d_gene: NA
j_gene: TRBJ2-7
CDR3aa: CASSLSAGQSYEQYF
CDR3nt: TGTGCCAGCAGTTTATCGGCCGGACAGAGCTACGAGCAGTACTTC

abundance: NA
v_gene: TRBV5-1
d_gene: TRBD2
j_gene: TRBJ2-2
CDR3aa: CASSSWGGDTGELFF
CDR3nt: TGCGCCAGCAGCTCCTGGGGGGGAGACACCGGGGAGCTGTTTTTT

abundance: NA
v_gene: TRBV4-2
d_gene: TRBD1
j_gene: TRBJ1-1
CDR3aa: CASSLGQGAEAFF
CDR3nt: TGTGCCAGCAGCTTGGGGCAGGGGGCCGAAGCTTTCTTT

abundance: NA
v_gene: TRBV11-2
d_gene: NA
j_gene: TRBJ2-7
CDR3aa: CASSRVMRPYEQYF
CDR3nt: TGTGCCAGCAGCCGGGTCATGAGACCCTACGAGCAGTACTTC

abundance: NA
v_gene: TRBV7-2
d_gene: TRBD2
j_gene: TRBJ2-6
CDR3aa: CASSGGLAGDSGANVLTF
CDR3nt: TGTGCCAGCAGCGGGGGACTAGCGGGAGACTCTGGGGCCAACGTCCTGACTTTC

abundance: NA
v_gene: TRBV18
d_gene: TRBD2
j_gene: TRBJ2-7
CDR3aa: CASSPRLAGGSYEQYF
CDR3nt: TGTGCCAGCTCACCACGGTTAGCGGGAGGCTCCTACGAGCAGTACTTC

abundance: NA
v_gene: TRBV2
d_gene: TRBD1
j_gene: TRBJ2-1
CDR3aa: CASRGTRGLYNEQFF
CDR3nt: TGTGCCAGCAGGGGGACAAGGGGGCTGTACAATGAGCAGTTCTTC

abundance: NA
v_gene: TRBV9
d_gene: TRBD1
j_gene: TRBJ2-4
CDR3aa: CASQGQGGIQYF
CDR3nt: TGTGCCAGCCAAGGACAGGGGGGCATTCAGTACTTC

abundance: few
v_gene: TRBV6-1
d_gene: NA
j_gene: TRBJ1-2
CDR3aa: CASSGRGRGYGYTF
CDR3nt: TGTGCCAGCAGTGGTAGGGGCCGGGGGTATGGCTACACCTTC

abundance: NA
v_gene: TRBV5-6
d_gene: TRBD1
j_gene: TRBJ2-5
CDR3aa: CASSLVITGQGGETQYF
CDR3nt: TGTGCCAGCAGCTTGGTAATAACAGGACAGGGCGGAGAGACCCAGTACTTC

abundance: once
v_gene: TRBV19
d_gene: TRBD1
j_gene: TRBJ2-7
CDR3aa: CASSPDRGGRGYSYEQYF
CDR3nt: TGTGCCAGTAGTCCCGACCGTGGGGGCAGGGGGTACTCCTACGAGCAGTACTTC

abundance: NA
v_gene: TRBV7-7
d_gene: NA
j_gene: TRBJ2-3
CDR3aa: CASSRAGLTDTQYF
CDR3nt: TGTGCCAGCAGCCGGGCGGGTTTAACAGATACGCAGTATTTT

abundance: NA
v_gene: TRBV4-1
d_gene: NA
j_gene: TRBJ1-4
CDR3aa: CASSQATEANEKLFF
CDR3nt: TGCGCCAGCAGCCAGGCGACAGAGGCTAATGAAAAACTGTTTTTT

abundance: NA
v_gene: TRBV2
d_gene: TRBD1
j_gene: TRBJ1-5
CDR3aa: CASRDDRGNQPQHF
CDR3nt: TGTGCCAGCAGAGATGACAGGGGGAATCAGCCCCAGCATTTT

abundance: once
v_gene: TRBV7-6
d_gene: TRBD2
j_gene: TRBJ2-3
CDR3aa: CASSLAVAGVADTQYF
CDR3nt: TGTGCCAGCAGCTTAGCTGTAGCGGGGGTCGCAGATACGCAGTATTTT

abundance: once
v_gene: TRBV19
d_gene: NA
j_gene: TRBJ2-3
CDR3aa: CASSDGTRTQYF
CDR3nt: TGTGCCAGTAGTGACGGGACAAGGACGCAGTATTTT

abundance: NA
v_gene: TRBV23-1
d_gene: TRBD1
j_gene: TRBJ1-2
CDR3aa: CASSQNLLRTGRDGYTF
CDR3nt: TGCGCCAGCAGTCAAAACTTACTGCGGACAGGGAGGGATGGCTACACCTTC

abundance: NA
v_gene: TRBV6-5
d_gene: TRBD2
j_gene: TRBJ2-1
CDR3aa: CASKRESYNEQFF
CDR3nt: TGTGCCAGCAAGCGGGAGTCCTACAATGAGCAGTTCTTC

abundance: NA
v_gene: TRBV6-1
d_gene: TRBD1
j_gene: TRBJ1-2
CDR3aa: CASSGTAVYGYTF
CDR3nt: TGTGCCAGCAGCGGGACAGCCGTCTATGGCTACACCTTC

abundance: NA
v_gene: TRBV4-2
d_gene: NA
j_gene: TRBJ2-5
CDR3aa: CASSQDRSGSETQYF
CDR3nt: TGTGCCAGCAGCCAAGATAGATCAGGGTCGGAGACCCAGTACTTC

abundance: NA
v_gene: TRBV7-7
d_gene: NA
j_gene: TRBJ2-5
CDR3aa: CASSLDSHPQETQYF
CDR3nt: TGTGCCAGCAGCTTAGACAGTCACCCACAAGAGACCCAGTACTTC

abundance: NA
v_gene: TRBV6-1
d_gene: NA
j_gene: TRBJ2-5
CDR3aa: CASSDTGKGETQYF
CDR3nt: TGTGCCAGCAGTGATACAGGGAAGGGAGAGACCCAGTACTTC

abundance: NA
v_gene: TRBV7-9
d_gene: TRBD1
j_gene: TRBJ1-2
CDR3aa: CASSLDRGRDGYTF
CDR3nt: TGTGCCAGCAGCTTAGACAGGGGGCGAGATGGCTACACCTTC

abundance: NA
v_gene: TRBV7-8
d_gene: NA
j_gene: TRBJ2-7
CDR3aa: CASRGQMRYEQYF
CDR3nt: TGTGCCAGCAGGGGACAAATGAGGTACGAGCAGTACTTC

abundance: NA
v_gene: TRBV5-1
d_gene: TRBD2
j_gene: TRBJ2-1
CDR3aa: CASSLAGLAGRGYNEQFF
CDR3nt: TGCGCCAGCAGCTTGGCGGGGCTAGCGGGAAGGGGTTACAATGAGCAGTTCTTC

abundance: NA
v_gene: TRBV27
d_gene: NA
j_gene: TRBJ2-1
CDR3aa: CASSSGSSYNEQFF
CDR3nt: TGTGCCAGCAGTTCGGGGAGCTCCTACAATGAGCAGTTCTTC

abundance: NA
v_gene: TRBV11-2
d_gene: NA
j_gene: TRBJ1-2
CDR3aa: CASSLAYGFDYGYTF
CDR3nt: TGTGCCAGCAGCTTAGCGTACGGGTTTGACTATGGCTACACCTTC

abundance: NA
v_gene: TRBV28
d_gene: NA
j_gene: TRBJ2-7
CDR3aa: CASSWQPGLAYEQYF
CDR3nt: TGTGCCAGCAGTTGGCAGCCGGGTCTAGCCTACGAGCAGTACTTC

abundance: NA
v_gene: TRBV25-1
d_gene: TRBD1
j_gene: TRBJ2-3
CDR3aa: CASSDRDRSTDTQYF
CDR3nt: TGTGCCAGCAGTGACCGGGACAGAAGCACAGATACGCAGTATTTT

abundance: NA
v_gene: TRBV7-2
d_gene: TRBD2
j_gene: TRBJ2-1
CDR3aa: CASKPGLSSNEQFF
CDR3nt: TGTGCCAGCAAACCGGGACTAAGCTCCAATGAGCAGTTCTTC

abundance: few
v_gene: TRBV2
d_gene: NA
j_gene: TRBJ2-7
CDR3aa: CATVDFSYEQYF
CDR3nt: TGTGCCACCGTTGACTTCTCCTACGAGCAGTACTTC

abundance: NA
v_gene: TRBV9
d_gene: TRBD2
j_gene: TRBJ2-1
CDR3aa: CASSVPSGGLGNEQFF
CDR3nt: TGTGCCAGCAGCGTACCTAGCGGGGGATTGGGCAATGAGCAGTTCTTC

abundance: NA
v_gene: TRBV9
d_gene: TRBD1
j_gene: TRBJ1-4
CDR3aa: CASSVGQGGEKLFF
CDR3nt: TGTGCCAGCAGCGTAGGACAGGGTGGTGAAAAACTGTTTTTT

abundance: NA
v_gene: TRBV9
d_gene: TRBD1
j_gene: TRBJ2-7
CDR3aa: CASSETGQGEPQQYF
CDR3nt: TGTGCCAGCAGCGAGACGGGACAGGGGGAGCCACAGCAGTACTTC

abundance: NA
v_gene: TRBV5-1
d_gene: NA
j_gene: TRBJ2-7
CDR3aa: CASSLIGQKPYEQYF
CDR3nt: TGCGCCAGCAGCTTGATCGGACAGAAACCCTACGAGCAGTACTTC

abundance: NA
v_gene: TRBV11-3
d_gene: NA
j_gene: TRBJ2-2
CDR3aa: CASSLGGREDTGELFF
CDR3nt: TGTGCCAGCAGCTTAGGGGGCAGGGAGGACACCGGGGAGCTGTTTTTT

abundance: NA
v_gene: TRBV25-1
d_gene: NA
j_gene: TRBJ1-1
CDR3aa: CASSESRGDTEAFF
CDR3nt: TGTGCCAGCAGTGAATCTCGCGGGGACACTGAAGCTTTCTTT

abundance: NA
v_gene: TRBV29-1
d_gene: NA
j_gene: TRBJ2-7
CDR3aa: CSAGVQGIPYEQYF
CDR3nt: TGCAGCGCTGGGGTACAGGGCATCCCCTACGAGCAGTACTTC

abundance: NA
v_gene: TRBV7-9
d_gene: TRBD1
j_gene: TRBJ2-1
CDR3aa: CASSLIPGQGYNEQFF
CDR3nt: TGTGCCAGCAGCCTCATCCCGGGACAGGGGTATAATGAGCAGTTCTTC

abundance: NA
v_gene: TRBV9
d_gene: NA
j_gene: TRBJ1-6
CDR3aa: CASSAQTESYNSPLHF
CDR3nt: TGTGCCAGCAGCGCCCAGACAGAATCCTATAATTCACCCCTCCACTTT

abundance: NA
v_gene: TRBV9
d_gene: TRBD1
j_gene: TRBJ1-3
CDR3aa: CASSTYDRGHGNTIYF
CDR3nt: TGTGCCAGCAGCACTTACGACAGGGGGCATGGAAACACCATATATTTT

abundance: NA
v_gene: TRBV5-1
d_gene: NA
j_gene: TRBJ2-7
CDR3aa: CASSLAESYEQYF
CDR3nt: TGCGCCAGCAGCTTGGCGGAGTCCTACGAGCAGTACTTC

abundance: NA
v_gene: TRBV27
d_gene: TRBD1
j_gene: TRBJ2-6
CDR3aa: CASRRQGSQTGANVLTF
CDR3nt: TGTGCCAGCAGGAGACAGGGAAGCCAGACTGGGGCCAACGTCCTGACTTTC

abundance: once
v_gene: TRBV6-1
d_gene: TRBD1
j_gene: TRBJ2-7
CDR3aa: CASFGGQAPSYEQYF
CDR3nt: TGTGCCAGCTTCGGCGGACAGGCTCCCTCCTACGAGCAGTACTTC

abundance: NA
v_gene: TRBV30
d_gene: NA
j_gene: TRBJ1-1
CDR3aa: CAWSVAENTEAFF
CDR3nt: TGTGCCTGGAGTGTGGCGGAAAACACTGAAGCTTTCTTT

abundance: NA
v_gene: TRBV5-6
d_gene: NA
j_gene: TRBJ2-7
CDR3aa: CASSLGSDNYEQYF
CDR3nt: TGTGCCAGCAGCTTGGGGTCGGACAACTACGAGCAGTACTTC

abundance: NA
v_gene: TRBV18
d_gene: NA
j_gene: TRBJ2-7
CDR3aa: CASSSQTGIWYEQYF
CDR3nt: TGTGCCAGCTCATCCCAAACAGGGATTTGGTACGAGCAGTACTTC

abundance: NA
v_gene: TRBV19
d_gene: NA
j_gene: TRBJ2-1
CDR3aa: CASSRRLSGAYNEQFF
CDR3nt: TGTGCCAGTAGTAGACGACTAAGCGGTGCCTACAATGAGCAGTTCTTC

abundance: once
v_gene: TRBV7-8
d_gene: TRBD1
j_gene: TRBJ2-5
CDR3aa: CASRLRLGTGGRETQYF
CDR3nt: TGTGCCAGCAGGCTGCGCCTCGGGACAGGGGGCCGGGAGACCCAGTACTTC

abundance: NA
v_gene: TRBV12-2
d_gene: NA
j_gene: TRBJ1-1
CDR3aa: CASRAWDRGQTEAFF
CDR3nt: TGTGCAAGTCGCGCATGGGACAGGGGGCAGACTGAAGCTTTCTTT

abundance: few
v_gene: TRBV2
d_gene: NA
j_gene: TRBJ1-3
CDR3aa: CASSYTGSGNTIYF
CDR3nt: TGTGCCAGCAGTTATACAGGGTCTGGAAACACCATATATTTT

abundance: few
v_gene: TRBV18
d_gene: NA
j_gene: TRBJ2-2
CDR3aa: CASSLQNTGELFF
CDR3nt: TGTGCCAGCTCACTTCAAAACACCGGGGAGCTGTTTTTT

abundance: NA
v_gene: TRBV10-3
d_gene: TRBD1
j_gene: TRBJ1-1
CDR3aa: CAISVQGRTEAFF
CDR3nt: TGTGCCATCAGTGTACAGGGGCGCACTGAAGCTTTCTTT

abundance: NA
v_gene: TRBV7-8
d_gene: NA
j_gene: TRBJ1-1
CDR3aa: CASSLKGVFTEAFF
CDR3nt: TGTGCCAGCAGCCTCAAGGGGGTTTTCACTGAAGCTTTCTTT

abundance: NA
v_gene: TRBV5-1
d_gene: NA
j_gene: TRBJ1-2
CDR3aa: CASSLVGGLRHGYTF
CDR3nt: TGCGCCAGCAGCTTGGTCGGGGGGCTTAGGCATGGCTACACCTTC

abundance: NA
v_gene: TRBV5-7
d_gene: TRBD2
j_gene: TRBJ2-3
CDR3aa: CASSLSGSGRTDTQYF
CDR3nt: TGTGCCAGCAGCTTGTCGGGTAGCGGGCGCACAGATACGCAGTATTTT

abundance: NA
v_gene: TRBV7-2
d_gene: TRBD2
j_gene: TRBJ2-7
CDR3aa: CASSLDSGLAGGGREQYF
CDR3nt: TGTGCCAGCAGCTTAGACTCAGGACTAGCGGGAGGGGGCCGCGAGCAGTACTTC

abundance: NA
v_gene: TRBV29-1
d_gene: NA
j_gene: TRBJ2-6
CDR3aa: CSVAGGPGTSGANVLTF
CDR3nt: TGCAGCGTTGCTGGCGGTCCGGGAACTTCTGGGGCCAACGTCCTGACTTTC